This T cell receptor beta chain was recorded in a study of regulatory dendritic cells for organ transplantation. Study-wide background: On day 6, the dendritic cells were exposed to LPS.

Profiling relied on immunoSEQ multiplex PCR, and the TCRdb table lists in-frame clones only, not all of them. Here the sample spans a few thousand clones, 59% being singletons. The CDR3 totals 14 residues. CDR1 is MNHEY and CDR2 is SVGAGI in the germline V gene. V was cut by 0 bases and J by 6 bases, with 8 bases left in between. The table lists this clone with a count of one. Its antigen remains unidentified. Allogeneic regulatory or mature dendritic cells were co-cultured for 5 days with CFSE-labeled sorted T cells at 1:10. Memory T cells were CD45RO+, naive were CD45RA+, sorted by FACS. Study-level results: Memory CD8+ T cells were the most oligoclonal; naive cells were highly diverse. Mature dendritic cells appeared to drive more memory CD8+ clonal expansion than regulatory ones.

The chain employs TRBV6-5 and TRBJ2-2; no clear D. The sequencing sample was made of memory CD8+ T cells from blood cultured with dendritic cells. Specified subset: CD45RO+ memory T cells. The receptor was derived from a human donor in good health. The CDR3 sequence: CASSYSQVSGELFF. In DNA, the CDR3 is TGTGCCAGCAGTTACTCTCAGGTGTCCGGGGAGCTGTTTTTT.